The 5 T cell receptor beta chains below come from one sample, sequenced in a study of blood T cell repertoires in COVID-19. Clones were read by immunoSEQ multiplex PCR, and TCRdb kept only the in-frame ones, dropping some. The sample comprises fewer than 80,000 clones, roughly 80% of which are singletons, and 8.5% to 10% rests with the top ten. Sequencing was carried out using peripheral blood. These receptors all come from a woman aged 80 or over with acute or convalescent COVID-19.

The V call is TRBV5-1, the J call TRBJ2-2; a possible D gene is TRBD1 (5 bases). V was trimmed by 0 bases and J by 0 bases, leaving 6 bases between them. Per germline, CDR1 SGHRS and CDR2 YFSETQ. The CDR3 totals 15 residues. The CDR3 region has the DNA TGCGCCAGCAGCTTGGTCAGGGCGAACACCGGGGAGCTGTTTTTT. Translated, it gives CASSLVRANTGELFF.

The chain carries TRBV14 and TRBJ2-5, with D maybe TRBD2 (5 bases). The CDR3 runs to 14 residues. Germline V gene lookup returns CDR1 SGHDN and CDR2 FVKESK. V gave up 4 bases and J gave up 3 bases, with 12 bases separating them. CDR3 nucleotide sequence: TGTGCCAGCAGCCGCTCTAGCAGAAAAGAGACCCAGTACTTC. As protein: CASSRSSRKETQYF.

This clone qualifies as medium-sized. J is TRBJ2-3 and V is TRBV11-3; 12 nucleotides align to TRBD1. The germline gives CDR1 SGHNT, CDR2 YENEEA. The CDR3 runs to 16 residues. V lost 1 base to trimming and J lost 7 bases; unmatched junction nucleotides: 6. The CDR3 DNA sequence: TGTGCCAGCAGCTTAGGGGGACAGGGGGCGCGTAATACGCAGTATTTT. It specifies CASSLGGQGARNTQYF.

The gene calls are TRBV14 and TRBJ1-2; the match to TRBD1 covers 9 bases. CDR3 length: 14 amino acids. Germline-derived CDR1 and CDR2 are SGHDN and FVKESK. The V and J ends lost 2 bases and 7 bases, in that order; junction bases with no gene match: 5. CDR3: CASSQRTGGSGYTF. The CDR3 DNA follows: TGTGCCAGCAGCCAAAGAACAGGGGGCTCTGGCTACACCTTC.

The rearrangement uses TRBV5-6 and TRBJ2-1; 7 bases are a match to TRBD2. The CDR3 spans 15 residues. Germline assignment: CDR1 SGHDT and CDR2 YYEEEE. V trimming: 3 bases; J trimming: 4 bases; junction bases outside the gene matches: 7. This CDR3 reads CASSSWDYRYNEQFF. CDR3 DNA: TGTGCCAGCAGCTCTTGGGACTACCGATACAATGAGCAGTTCTTC.